This is a list of T cell receptor beta chains from one sample in a study of radiation and T cells in renal cell carcinoma. This table comes from immunoSEQ multiplex PCR, and its TCRdb copy is limited to in-frame clones, with some not included. This table has 120,000 to 150,000 clones, 88% appearing once. The source material was blood, sampled from a patient whose treatment included radiotherapy and nephrectomy. The receptors shown here come from a woman aged 65 to 85 with renal cell carcinoma. Both conserved end residues are part of each CDR3. Each record gives: clone size, J gene, D gene, V gene, CDR3 protein, CDR3 DNA. A D gene is named only where the DNA matches it firmly. Some rows mark clone size as missing; the rest say once, few, many or name a class of expanded clone.

>.|TRBJ1-2|TRBD1|TRBV19
CASSPRQGSYGYTF
TGTGCCAGTAGTCCTAGACAGGGAAGCTATGGCTACACCTTC
>.|TRBJ1-2|TRBD1|TRBV5-6
CASSFDSGGEGYTF
TGTGCCAGCAGCTTTGATTCAGGGGGCGAAGGCTACACCTTC
>many|TRBJ1-1|TRBD1|TRBV29-1
CSGHRGSTEAFF
TGCAGCGGTCACAGGGGTAGCACTGAAGCTTTCTTT
>.|TRBJ2-2|TRBD1|TRBV5-1
CASSYRGQGGTGELFF
TGCGCCAGCAGCTACAGGGGGCAGGGTGGCACCGGGGAGCTGTTTTTT
>.|TRBJ1-5|.|TRBV27
CASSHRDPVNQPQHF
TGTGCCAGCAGCCACCGGGACCCCGTGAATCAGCCCCAGCATTTT
>few|TRBJ2-7|TRBD1|TRBV7-2
CASRTGDYEQYF
TGTGCCAGCAGGACAGGGGACTACGAGCAGTACTTC
>.|TRBJ1-2|TRBD1|TRBV5-4
CASSSGQSYGYTF
TGTGCCAGCAGCTCGGGACAGAGCTATGGCTACACCTTC
>.|TRBJ1-2|TRBD1|TRBV5-4
CASSFGQVNYGYTF
TGTGCCAGCAGCTTTGGACAGGTGAACTATGGCTACACCTTC
>.|TRBJ1-2|TRBD1|TRBV14
CASSQDWGQGDGYTF
TGTGCCAGCAGCCAAGATTGGGGACAGGGCGATGGCTACACCTTC
>.|TRBJ2-3|.|TRBV2
CASSLDNTDTQYF
TGTGCCAGCAGCCTCGACAACACAGATACGCAGTATTTT
>.|TRBJ1-5|.|TRBV6-1
CASSESARPQHF
TGTGCCAGCAGTGAATCCGCCAGACCCCAGCATTTT
>few|TRBJ1-1|TRBD1|TRBV30
CAWSARDRSFTEAFF
TGTGCCTGGAGTGCCCGGGACAGGAGTTTCACTGAAGCTTTCTTT
>.|TRBJ1-2|TRBD1|TRBV28
CASSPRTGGRSYTF
TGTGCCAGCAGTCCCAGAACAGGGGGTAGGAGCTACACCTTC
>.|TRBJ1-1|.|TRBV2
CASRSFLGENTEAFF
TGTGCCAGCAGGTCCTTTTTGGGTGAAAACACTGAAGCTTTCTTT
>once|TRBJ2-5|.|TRBV5-1
CASSLGGAPQVTQYF
TGCGCCAGCAGCTTGGGGGGGGCCCCACAAGTGACCCAGTACTTC
>.|TRBJ2-1|.|TRBV4-2
CASSQDPTGLSSYNEQFF
TGTGCCAGCAGCCAAGACCCCACGGGCTTAAGCTCCTACAATGAGCAGTTCTTC
>.|TRBJ1-1|.|TRBV9
CASSALQGNTEAFF
TGTGCCAGCAGCGCCCTACAGGGGAACACTGAAGCTTTCTTT
>once|TRBJ2-5|.|TRBV5-6
CASSLALEYQETQYF
TGTGCCAGCAGCTTGGCCCTGGAATACCAAGAGACCCAGTACTTC
>.|TRBJ1-5|.|TRBV6-1
CASSGNWDQPQHF
TGTGCCAGCAGTGGCAACTGGGATCAGCCCCAGCATTTT
>once|TRBJ2-1|TRBD2|TRBV5-1
CASSLASSGYNEQFF
TGCGCCAGCAGCTTGGCGTCTAGCGGCTACAATGAGCAGTTCTTC
>.|TRBJ2-2|.|TRBV6-5
CASGGPVTGELFF
TGTGCCAGCGGGGGACCCGTGACCGGGGAGCTGTTTTTT
>.|TRBJ1-6|.|TRBV11-3
CASSLAGSDSPLHF
TGTGCCAGCAGCTTAGCAGGGTCTGATTCACCCCTCCACTTT
>once|TRBJ2-2|.|TRBV11-3
CASSLYQGSNTGELFF
TGTGCCAGCAGCTTATATCAGGGGTCGAACACCGGGGAGCTGTTTTTT
>.|TRBJ1-6|.|TRBV28
CASSSGPNNSPLHF
TGTGCCAGCAGTTCGGGTCCCAATAATTCACCCCTCCACTTT
>.|TRBJ2-1|.|TRBV5-4
CASSLSGLTYNEQFF
TGTGCCAGCAGCTTATCCGGGCTCACCTACAATGAGCAGTTCTTC
>.|TRBJ2-5|.|TRBV9
CASSASGQETQYF
TGTGCCAGCAGCGCAAGCGGCCAAGAGACCCAGTACTTC
>.|TRBJ1-3|.|TRBV5-4
CASSLAPITGNTIYF
TGTGCCAGCAGCTTAGCACCGATTACAGGAAACACCATATATTTT